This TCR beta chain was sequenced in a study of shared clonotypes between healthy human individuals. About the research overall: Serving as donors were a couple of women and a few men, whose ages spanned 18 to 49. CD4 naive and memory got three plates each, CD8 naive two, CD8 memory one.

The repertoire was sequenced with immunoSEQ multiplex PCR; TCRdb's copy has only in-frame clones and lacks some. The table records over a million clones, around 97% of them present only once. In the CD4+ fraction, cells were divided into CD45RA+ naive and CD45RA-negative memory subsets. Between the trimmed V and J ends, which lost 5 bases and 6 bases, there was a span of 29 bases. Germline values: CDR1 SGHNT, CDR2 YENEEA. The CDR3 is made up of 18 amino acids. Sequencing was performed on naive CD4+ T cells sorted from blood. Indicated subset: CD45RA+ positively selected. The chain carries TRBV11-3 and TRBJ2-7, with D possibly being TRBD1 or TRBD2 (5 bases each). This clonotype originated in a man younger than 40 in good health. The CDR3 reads CASSGRTHGTEDTSEQYF. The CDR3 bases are TGTGCCAGCAGCGGACGAACCCACGGGACGGAAGACACTTCCGAGCAGTACTTC. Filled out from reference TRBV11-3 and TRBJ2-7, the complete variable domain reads EAGVVQSPRYKIIEKKQPVAFWCNPISGHNTLYWYLQNLGQGPELLIRYENEEAVDDSQLPKDRFSAERLKGVDSTLKIQPAELGDSAVYLCASSGRTHGTEDTSEQYFGPGTRLTVT.